The entry that follows covers one T cell receptor (beta chain) sequence. This entry is derived from a study of CD8 T cells in Susac syndrome. V lost 2 bases and J lost 0, with 10 bases in between. The CDR3 covers 15 residues. Per germline, CDR1 SEHNR and CDR2 FQNEAQ (reference sequence). After extraction with the RNeasy kit, roughly 0.5 to 1 ug of the RNA was reverse transcribed using random hexamers. Multiplex PCR with immunoSEQ amplified the TCR beta CDR3 across 54 Vbeta and 13 Jbeta. TCRdb processed the immunoSEQ multiplex PCR reads anew with MiXCR; each CDR3 protein has one entry. The repertoire has a few hundred thousand distinct CDR3 sequences, approximately 84% of them found once; the top ten carry about 0.11%.

The receptor comes from a human donor with multiple sclerosis. The chain employs TRBV7-9 and TRBJ1-1, with D unresolved. Material for sequencing was CD8+ T cells from PBMCs. The CDR3 region is CASSLPPGMNTEAFF. The CDR3 nucleotides read TGTGCCAGCAGCTTACCCCCAGGCATGAACACTGAAGCTTTCTTT.